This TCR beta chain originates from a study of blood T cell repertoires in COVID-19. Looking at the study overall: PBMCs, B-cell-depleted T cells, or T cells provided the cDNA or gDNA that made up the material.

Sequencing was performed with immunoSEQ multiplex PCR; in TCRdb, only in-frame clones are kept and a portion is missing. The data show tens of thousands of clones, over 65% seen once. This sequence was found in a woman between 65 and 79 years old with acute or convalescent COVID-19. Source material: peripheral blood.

The chain's CDR3 is CASSMTGYQPQHF. In DNA form, the CDR3 reads TGTGCCAGCAGTATGACAGGATATCAGCCCCAGCATTTT. The V and J genes are TRBV6-5 and TRBJ1-5; weak D call: TRBD1 (6 bases). The CDR3 extends over 13 amino acids. Per the germline V gene, CDR1 is MNHEY and CDR2 is SVGAGI. Trimming pared 5 bases from V and 5 bases from J, leaving 10 bases between.